This is a list of T cell receptor beta chains from one sample in a study of T cells after yellow fever vaccination. TCRdb recomputed calls from the 5' RACE reads with MiXCR, one row per CDR3 protein. The sample has about 300,000 distinct CDR3 sequences; around 9.3% are singletons. The specimen was CD4+ T cells sorted from PBMCs, collected 5 days after the yellow fever booster vaccination. Receptors originate from a young man who received the YFV17D yellow fever vaccine. Both conserved end residues are part of each CDR3. D genes are given only for firm matches. The size entry is marked missing in some rows and otherwise reads once, few, many or a size class.

v_call	d_call	j_call	clone_size	cdr3_aa	cdr3_nt
TRBV18	TRBD2	TRBJ2-3	.	CASSPRGLAGTDTQYF	TGTGCCAGCTCACCACGTGGACTAGCGGGCACAGATACGCAGTATTTT
TRBV4-1	.	TRBJ1-2	.	CASSQPSQIYGYTF	TGCGCCAGCAGCCAACCGTCTCAGATATATGGCTACACCTTC
TRBV27	TRBD1	TRBJ2-2	.	CASSNRDRGLWAELFF	TGTGCCAGCAGTAACCGGGACAGGGGACTCTGGGCGGAGCTGTTTTTT
TRBV14	.	TRBJ1-6	.	CASSQVISSSYNSPLHF	TGTGCCAGCAGCCAAGTGATTTCGAGCTCCTATAATTCACCCCTCCACTTT
TRBV29-1	.	TRBJ2-5	.	CSVASGLETQYF	TGCAGCGTAGCGTCAGGGTTGGAGACCCAGTACTTC
TRBV12-3/TRBV12-4	.	TRBJ1-1	.	CASSLYVSTEAFF	TGTGCCAGCAGTTTATATGTTAGCACTGAAGCTTTCTTT
TRBV7-3	TRBD1	TRBJ2-5	.	CASSPMGQQETQYF	TGTGCCAGCAGCCCAATGGGACAGCAGGAGACCCAGTACTTC
TRBV7-9	.	TRBJ2-3	many	CASSPLQGRTTDTQYF	TGTGCCAGCAGCCCATTACAGGGCCGAACGACAGATACGCAGTATTTT
TRBV4-2	TRBD1	TRBJ1-3	.	CASSHGGTGESGNTIYF	TGTGCCAGCAGCCACGGGGGGACAGGGGAAAGTGGAAACACCATATATTTT
TRBV20-1	.	TRBJ1-2	few	CSASIQGTNYGYTF	TGCAGTGCTAGTATCCAGGGTACGAACTATGGCTACACCTTC
TRBV19	.	TRBJ2-1	few	CASSIEDQPFNEQFF	TGTGCCAGTAGTATCGAGGACCAGCCCTTCAATGAGCAGTTCTTC
TRBV14	TRBD1	TRBJ2-7	few	CASSQLDRAPGEQYF	TGTGCCAGCAGCCAACTCGACAGGGCCCCTGGCGAGCAGTACTTC
TRBV5-1	TRBD2	TRBJ2-1	.	CASSFSSGYNEQFF	TGCGCCAGCAGCTTTTCTAGCGGATACAATGAGCAGTTCTTC
TRBV3-1	.	TRBJ1-1	few	CASSQGGANTEAFF	TGTGCCAGCAGCCAAGGAGGAGCGAACACTGAAGCTTTCTTT
TRBV19	.	TRBJ1-2	.	CASSIPGEAYGYTF	TGTGCCAGTAGTATCCCCGGGGAGGCCTATGGCTACACCTTC
TRBV12-3/TRBV12-4	.	TRBJ2-7	many	CASSSLGRANEQYF	TGTGCCAGCAGTTCCCTCGGAAGGGCGAACGAGCAGTACTTC